This T cell receptor beta chain was documented in a study of T-cell reconstitution after alpha-beta-depleted transplantation in children. Unique molecular identifiers were incorporated when the TCRbeta library was constructed. TCRdb used MiXCR to reprocess the PCR reads, holding one entry per CDR3 protein. The sample carries around 190,000 distinct CDR3 sequences, approximately 7% recorded once. Study outcomes and limitations: Reportedly, alpha-beta T cells present about two months post-transplant originated from several hundred expanded clones of graft origin. After transplant, high TCRbeta diversity at day 60 in some patients arose from surviving recipient T cells and thymic progenitors.

This clonotype showed up many times. The antigen is unknown. The CDR3 has 15 amino acids. CDR1 SGHRS and CDR2 YFSETQ come from the germline V gene. Trimming took 0 bases from V and 3 from J, leaving 11 bases between them. This clonotype was obtained from a boy aged 2 to 10 with acute lymphoblastic leukemia, due to receive a stem cell transplant. This rearrangement joins TRBV5-1 to TRBJ2-3, with a possible D match to TRBD2 (6 bases). This material consisted of PBMCs, taken before TCRalphabeta/CD19-depleted stem cell transplant. CDR3 DNA sequence: TGCGCCAGCAGCTTGGGCGGGATCGGAACAGATACGCAGTATTTT. It translates to CASSLGGIGTDTQYF. Full variable domain (remainder filled in from reference TRBV5-1 and TRBJ2-3): KAGVTQTPRYLIKTRGQQVTLSCSPISGHRSVSWYQQTPGQGLQFLFEYFSETQRNKGNFPGRFSGRQFSNSRSEMNVSTLELGDSALYLCASSLGGIGTDTQYFGPGTRLTVL.